Following are 13 T cell receptor beta chains from one sample sequenced in a study of cytomegalovirus exposure and HLA in healthy donors. The PCR made use of 60 Vbeta and 13 Jbeta primers. Profiled with immunoSEQ multiplex PCR; TCRdb holds only in-frame clones, not every one. The top ten hold approximately 2% of the sample, which has about 97,000 clones, around 79% seen once. Specimen: PBMCs. These receptors originate from a middle-aged woman in good health and CMV-seronegative.

The V and J genes are TRBV19 and TRBJ2-5; D possibly corresponds to TRBD2 (6 bases). Germline CDR1 reads LNHDA; CDR2 reads SQIVND (reference sequence). The CDR3 consists of 15 residues. V was cut by 5 bases and J by 2 bases, with 15 bases left in between. Written as DNA, the CDR3 is TGTGCCAGTAGTCATGGCCGGGACTTACAAGAGACCCAGTACTTC. Amino acid sequence: CASSHGRDLQETQYF.

The chain employs TRBV18 and TRBJ2-2; 13 bases are a match to TRBD2. This CDR3 spans 19 amino acids. V shed 2 bases, J shed 5 bases, and the junction held 11 bases outside the gene matches. Germline CDR1 KGHSH, CDR2 LQKENI. The CDR3 region has the DNA TGTGCCAGCTCACCAAGGACTAGCGGGAGAGGAGGGCCAACCGGGGAGCTGTTTTTT. This gives the protein CASSPRTSGRGGPTGELFF.

This chain connects TRBV6-5 to TRBJ2-5; 8 bases agree with TRBD1. V lost 4 bases, J lost 0 bases, and 7 bases stayed unmatched. Germline-derived CDR1 and CDR2 are MNHEY and SVGAGI. This CDR3 region has 16 residues. The CDR3 sequence is CASSLPYRGNQETQYF. The CDR3, as DNA: TGTGCCAGCAGTTTACCCTACAGGGGGAACCAAGAGACCCAGTACTTC.

V and J are TRBV28 and TRBJ1-2, with TRBD1 matching over 7 bases. This CDR3 is built from 12 residues. The ends lost 10 bases at V and 8 bases at J; junction bases unmatched: 10. The germline V gene has CDR1 MDHEN and CDR2 SYDVKM. The CDR3 is CATKGAGGGYTF. The CDR3 bases are TGTGCCACGAAGGGGGCAGGGGGAGGCTACACCTTC.

The V and J genes are TRBV28 and TRBJ2-7; 7 nucleotides align to TRBD1. The length of the CDR3 is 14 residues. Per the germline V gene, CDR1 is MDHEN and CDR2 is SYDVKM. J lost 3 bases, V lost 7 bases, and 9 bases had no gene match. The CDR3 DNA reads as TGTGCCAGCAACCCCCCGGGACAGCACTACGAGCAGTACTTC. It translates to CASNPPGQHYEQYF. The full variable domain, completed using reference TRBV28 and TRBJ2-7, is DVKVTQSSRYLVKRTGEKVFLECVQDMDHENMFWYRQDPGLGLRLIYFSYDVKMKEKGDIPEGYSVSREKKERFSLILESASTNQTSMYLCASNPPGQHYEQYFGPGTRLTVT.

This clone has more than one count but fewer than ten. The rearrangement uses TRBV4-3 and TRBJ2-1; 7 nucleotides match TRBD2. From germline, CDR1 is LGHNA and CDR2 YSLEER. This CDR3 contains 15 residues. Unmatched junction bases numbered 9, after V lost 3 bases and J lost 7 bases. The DNA for the CDR3 is TGCGCCAGCAGCCACGGGGACGGGGGGTTAAATGAGCAGTTCTTC. Encoded protein: CASSHGDGGLNEQFF.

The J gene is TRBJ1-1, the V gene TRBV5-1; 9 nucleotides agree with TRBD1. The junction had 3 bases not matched to a gene; V was cut back by 2 bases and J by 1 base. The germline CDR1 and CDR2 sequences are SGHRS and YFSETQ. The CDR3 runs to 15 residues. CDR3 protein: CASSLWTGENTEAFF. CDR3 sequence (DNA): TGCGCCAGCAGCTTATGGACAGGGGAGAACACTGAAGCTTTCTTT.

The gene calls are TRBV9 and TRBJ2-3; D unclear. CDR3 length equals 14 residues. The ends were cut back, 0 bases at V and 4 bases at J, with 9 bases in the middle. The germline V gene encodes CDR1 SGDLS and CDR2 YYNGEE. CDR3: CASSVDHFPDTQYF. The DNA of the CDR3 is TGTGCCAGCAGCGTAGATCACTTTCCAGATACGCAGTATTTT. Full variable domain (rest looked up from reference TRBV9 and TRBJ2-3): DSGVTQTPKHLITATGQRVTLRCSPRSGDLSVYWYQQSLDQGLQFLIQYYNGEERAKGNILERFSAQQFPDLHSELNLSSLELGDSALYFCASSVDHFPDTQYFGPGTRLTVL.

This clone showed up just once. This chain uses TRBV9 with TRBJ2-2, with D possibly matching TRBD2 (6 bases). Germline lookup yields CDR1 SGDLS and CDR2 YYNGEE. The CDR3 totals 15 residues. Trimming stripped 7 bases from V and 5 bases from J, with 18 bases between. The DNA for the CDR3 is TGTGCCAGCCATCTCGACGGGGGAGCAACCGGGGAGCTGTTTTTT. The encoded protein is CASHLDGGATGELFF.

There are a few counts of this clone. The chain's CDR3 is CASWAGTVYTNQPQHF. Written as DNA, the CDR3 is TGTGCCAGCTGGGCTGGGACAGTTTATACCAATCAGCCCCAGCATTTT. The chain recombines TRBV21-1 with TRBJ1-5; the D call of TRBD1 is as the table states it, not checked on the DNA. TRBV21-1 is a pseudogene locus. The CDR3 sequence is 16 residues long.

The chain links TRBV5-6 to TRBJ1-6; 9 nucleotides align to TRBD1. The V and J ends lost 5 bases and 10 bases, in that order; junction bases with no gene match: 13. CDR1 is SGHDT, CDR2 YYEEEE, per germline. This CDR3 is built from 16 residues. For the CDR3, the DNA is TGTGCCAGCAGTTTAGACCCGGGACAGGGTAGATCACCCCTCCACTTT. Translating gives CASSLDPGQGRSPLHF.

The chain uses TRBV7-2 and TRBJ1-3, with D perhaps matching TRBD1 (5 bases). CDR1 SGHTA and CDR2 FQGNSA come from the germline V gene. The CDR3 has 18 amino acids. V was shortened by 3 bases and J by 0 bases, with 18 bases between the two germline ends. The CDR3 loop is CASSFTQPTAASGNTIYF. CDR3 coding DNA: TGTGCCAGCAGCTTCACCCAACCGACAGCCGCCTCTGGAAACACCATATATTTT.

This clone was counted between two and nine times. V usage is TRBV10-3 and J usage is TRBJ2-7, with D uncertain. The germline V gene has CDR1 ENHRY and CDR2 SYGVKD. The ends were cut back, 8 bases at V and 2 bases at J, with 10 bases in the middle. This CDR3 contains 12 residues. The CDR3 sequence is CAISQNAYEQYF. The CDR3 DNA reads TGTGCCATCTCCCAGAACGCCTACGAGCAGTACTTC.